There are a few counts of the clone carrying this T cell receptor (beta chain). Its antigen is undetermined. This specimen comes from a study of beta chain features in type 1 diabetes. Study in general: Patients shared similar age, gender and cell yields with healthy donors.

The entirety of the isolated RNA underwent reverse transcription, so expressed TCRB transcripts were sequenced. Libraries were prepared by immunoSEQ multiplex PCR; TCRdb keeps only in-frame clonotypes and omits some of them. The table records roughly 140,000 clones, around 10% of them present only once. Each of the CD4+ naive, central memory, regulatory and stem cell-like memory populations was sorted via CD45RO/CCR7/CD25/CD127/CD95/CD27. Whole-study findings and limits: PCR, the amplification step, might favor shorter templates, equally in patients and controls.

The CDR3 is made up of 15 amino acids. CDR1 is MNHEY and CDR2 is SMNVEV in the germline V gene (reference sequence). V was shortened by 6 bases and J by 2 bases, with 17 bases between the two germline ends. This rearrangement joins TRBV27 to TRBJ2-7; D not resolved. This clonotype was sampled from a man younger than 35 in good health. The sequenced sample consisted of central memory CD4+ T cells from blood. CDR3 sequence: CASSPPNTRPYEQYF. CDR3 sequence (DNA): TGTGCCAGCAGCCCTCCTAACACCCGGCCCTACGAGCAGTACTTC.